Described below is a single T cell receptor beta chain sequence and its context. Profiling relied on immunoSEQ multiplex PCR, and the TCRdb table lists in-frame clones only, not all of them. Among around 130,000 clones, over 75% were seen once, and the ten largest hold roughly 3.2%. This entry is derived from a study of control samples from healthy donors and cancer patients. Trimming removed 5 bases from V and 0 bases from J, with 10 bases in between. Germline CDR1 reads MDHEN; CDR2 reads SYDVKM. The CDR3 runs to 14 residues. This TCR derives from a man aged 50 to 60 in good health. Sequencing used blood. The chain recombines TRBV28 with TRBJ1-1; D is ambiguous. Written as DNA, the CDR3 is TGTGCCAGCAGTCCCGGGAAGCTGAACACTGAAGCTTTCTTT. Encoded protein: CASSPGKLNTEAFF.